The T cell receptor beta chain under discussion was sequenced for a study of early T cells in non-severe SARS-CoV-2 infection. The overall study: The input, bulk RNA from unsorted whole blood, was sequenced, and chains were unpaired. Study findings and constraints: Anti-spike CD8 responses were favored by VDJdb matching, which missed private and CD4 specificities.

This clonotype came up a few times. What it recognizes is unknown. V shed 3 bases and J shed 4 bases, with 17 bases lying between them. Germline V gene lookup returns CDR1 SGHTA and CDR2 FQGNSA. This CDR3 has 16 residues. Individual cDNA molecules were tagged with unique molecular identifiers, the study reported. Using its own MiXCR run on the 5' RACE reads, TCRdb lists one record per CDR3 protein. Of more than 55,000 distinct CDR3 sequences listed, around 13% were seen once; the top ten hold 1.3% to 1.5%. This chain links TRBV7-2 with TRBJ2-3; D possibly matches TRBD1 or TRBD2 (6 bases each). Sequencing used whole blood. This clonotype was obtained from an adult who was a healthcare worker with PCR-confirmed SARS-CoV-2 infection or an uninfected control (not recorded which). The CDR3, as DNA: TGTGCCAGCAGCTTGGGTCGGGGGCCGAGGGCAGATACGCAGTATTTT. This translates into CASSLGRGPRADTQYF.